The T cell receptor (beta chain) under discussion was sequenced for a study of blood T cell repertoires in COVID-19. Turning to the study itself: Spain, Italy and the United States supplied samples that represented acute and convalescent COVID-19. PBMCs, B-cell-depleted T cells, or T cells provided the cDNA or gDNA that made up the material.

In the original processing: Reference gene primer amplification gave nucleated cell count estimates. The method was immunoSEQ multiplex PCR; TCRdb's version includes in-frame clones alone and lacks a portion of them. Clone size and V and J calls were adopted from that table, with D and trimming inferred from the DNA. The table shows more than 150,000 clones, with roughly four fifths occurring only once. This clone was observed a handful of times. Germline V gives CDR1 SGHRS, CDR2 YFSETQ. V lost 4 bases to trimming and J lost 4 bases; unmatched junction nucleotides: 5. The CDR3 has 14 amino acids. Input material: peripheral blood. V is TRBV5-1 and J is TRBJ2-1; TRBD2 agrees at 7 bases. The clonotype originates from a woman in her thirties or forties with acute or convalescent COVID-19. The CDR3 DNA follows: TGCGCCAGCAGCGATCAGGGAGGGTACAATGAGCAGTTCTTC. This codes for CASSDQGGYNEQFF.